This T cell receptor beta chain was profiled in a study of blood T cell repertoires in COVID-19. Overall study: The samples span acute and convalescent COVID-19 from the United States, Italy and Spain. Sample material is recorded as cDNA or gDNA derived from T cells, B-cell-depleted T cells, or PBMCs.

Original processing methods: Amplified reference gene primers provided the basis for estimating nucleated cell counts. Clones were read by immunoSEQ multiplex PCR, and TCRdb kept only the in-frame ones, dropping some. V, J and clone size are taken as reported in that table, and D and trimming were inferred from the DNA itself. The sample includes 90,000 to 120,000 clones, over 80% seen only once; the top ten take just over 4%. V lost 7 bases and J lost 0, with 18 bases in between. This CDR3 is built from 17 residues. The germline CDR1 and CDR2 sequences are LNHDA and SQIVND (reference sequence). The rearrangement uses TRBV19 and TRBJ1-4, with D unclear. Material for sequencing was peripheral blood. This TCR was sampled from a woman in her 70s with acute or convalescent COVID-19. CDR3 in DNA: TGTGCCAGTAAGGCTAGGTTTTCGACCTCAACTAATGAAAAACTGTTTTTT. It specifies CASKARFSTSTNEKLFF.